The present TCR beta chain was sequenced within a study of OX40 agonist ivuxolimab in advanced cancers. At the level of the study: Ivuxolimab, an agonistic anti-OX40 (CD134) antibody, was given to patients. Of mixed ages from roughly 23 to 80 and averaging roughly 66 years, the group was approximately 80% male. Three individuals attained partial responses, comprising one hepatocellular carcinoma case and two cutaneous melanoma cases.

TCRdb keeps only in-frame clones here, not all; method: immunoSEQ multiplex PCR. The repertoire holds 73,000 or so clones, 85% seen once, with approximately 0.63% in the top ten. V lost 1 base and J lost 1, with 8 bases in between. Per the germline V gene, CDR1 is SGHTA and CDR2 is FQGNSA. This CDR3 spans 16 amino acids. The genes are TRBV7-2 and TRBJ1-6; no definite D call. The input for sequencing was CD4+ or CD8+ T cells sorted from blood, taken in a trial of the OX40 agonist ivuxolimab. The sequence came from an adult with an advanced solid tumor such as melanoma, head and neck, liver or kidney cancer. CDR3 residues: CASSLDAGSYNSPLHF. CDR3 bases: TGTGCCAGCAGCTTAGATGCGGGGTCCTATAATTCACCCCTCCACTTT.